The clone carrying this T cell receptor beta chain has at least ten counts. As yet, its antigen is unknown. The sample comes from a study of immune heterogeneity within non-small cell lung tumors. Study context: The composition of the tumors was a handful of squamous cell carcinomas, approximately 11 non-squamous carcinomas and 1 not otherwise specified.

After removal of 6 bases from V and 6 bases from J, the junction contained 11 bases not matched to a gene. The CDR3 runs to 17 residues. Germline assignment: CDR1 LNHDA and CDR2 SQIVND (reference sequence). With 550 to 700 ng used per sample, the template was genomic DNA from bulk tumor. Widely spaced biopsies, several per primary tumor, were obtained at surgery. It was patients with untreated, newly diagnosed non-small cell lung cancer who underwent curative surgery. Donors were newly diagnosed non-small cell lung cancer patients having surgery with curative intent. Study results and caveats: Identical dominant CDR3 beta clonotypes spanned tumor sites within a patient, beside site-unique high-frequency clones. Correlation analysis showed that local T-cell clonality was moderately but significantly associated with local tumor mutational burden (R 0.3 to 0.4).

Multiplex PCR with 32 V and 13 J primers amplified TCR beta CDR3. A single record per CDR3 protein comes from TCRdb applying MiXCR to the multiplex PCR reads. The profile shows about 15,000 distinct CDR3 sequences, over 25% of them singletons. Source material: lung tumor tissue. This TCR came from a woman aged 45 to 65 with non-small cell lung cancer. This sequence joins TRBV19 and TRBJ2-3; 14 nucleotides match TRBD2. The CDR3 reads CASRPTGTSGRWDTQYF. The CDR3 DNA reads TGTGCCAGTAGACCAACGGGGACTAGCGGGAGATGGGATACGCAGTATTTT.